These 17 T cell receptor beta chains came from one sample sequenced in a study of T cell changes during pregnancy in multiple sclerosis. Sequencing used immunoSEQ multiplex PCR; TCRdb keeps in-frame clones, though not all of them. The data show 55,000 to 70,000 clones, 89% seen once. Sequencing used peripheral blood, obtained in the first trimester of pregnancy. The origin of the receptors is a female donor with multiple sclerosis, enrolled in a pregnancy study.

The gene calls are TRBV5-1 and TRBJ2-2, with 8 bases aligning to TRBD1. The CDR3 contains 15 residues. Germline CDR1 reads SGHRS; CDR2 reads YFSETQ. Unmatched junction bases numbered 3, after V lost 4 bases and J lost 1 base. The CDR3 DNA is TGCGCCAGCAGCCAGGGGGCTTTGAACACCGGGGAGCTGTTTTTT. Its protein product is CASSQGALNTGELFF.

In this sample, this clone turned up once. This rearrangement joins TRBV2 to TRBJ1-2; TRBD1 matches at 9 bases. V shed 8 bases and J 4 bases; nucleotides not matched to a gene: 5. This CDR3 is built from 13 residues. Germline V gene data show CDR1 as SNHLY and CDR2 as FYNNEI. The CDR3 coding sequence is TGTGCCAGCGGACCACAGGGGGCCTATGGCTACACCTTC. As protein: CASGPQGAYGYTF.

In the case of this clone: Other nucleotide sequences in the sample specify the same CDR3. The CDR3 nucleotides are TGTGCCTGGAGCAGGTCAGGGGAGACCCAGTACTTC. Protein: CAWSRSGETQYF. The chain uses TRBV30 and TRBJ2-5; tentatively, D is TRBD1 (5 bases). The germline gives CDR1 GTSNPN, CDR2 SVGIG (reference sequence). The CDR3 length is 12 residues. V was pared by 3 bases and J by 5 bases, with 10 bases between.

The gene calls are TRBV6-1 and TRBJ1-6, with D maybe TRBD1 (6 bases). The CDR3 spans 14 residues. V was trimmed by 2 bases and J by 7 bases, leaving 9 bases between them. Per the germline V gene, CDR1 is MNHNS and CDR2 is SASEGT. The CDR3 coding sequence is TGTGCCAGCAGTGAACAAGACAGGAATTCACCCCTCCACTTT. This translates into CASSEQDRNSPLHF.

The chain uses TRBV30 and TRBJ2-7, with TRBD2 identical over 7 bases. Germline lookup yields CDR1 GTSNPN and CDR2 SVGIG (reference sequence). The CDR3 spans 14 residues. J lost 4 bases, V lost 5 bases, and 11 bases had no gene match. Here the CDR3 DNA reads TGTGCCTGGGAGTCTAGCGGAGTTCTATACGAGCAGTACTTC. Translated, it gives CAWESSGVLYEQYF.

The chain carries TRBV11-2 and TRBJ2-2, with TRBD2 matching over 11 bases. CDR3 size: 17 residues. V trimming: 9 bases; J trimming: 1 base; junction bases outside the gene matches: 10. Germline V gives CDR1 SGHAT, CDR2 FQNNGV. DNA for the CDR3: TGTGCCAGTGATAGCGGGGGGGAACACTGGAACACCGGGGAGCTGTTTTTT. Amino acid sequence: CASDSGGEHWNTGELFF.

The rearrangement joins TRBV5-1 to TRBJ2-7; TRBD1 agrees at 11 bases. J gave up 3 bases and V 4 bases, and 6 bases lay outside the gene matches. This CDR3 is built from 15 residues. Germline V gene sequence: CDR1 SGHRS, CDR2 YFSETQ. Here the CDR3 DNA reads TGCGCCAGCAGCCCGCAGGGACAGGGGGGCTACGAGCAGTACTTC. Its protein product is CASSPQGQGGYEQYF.

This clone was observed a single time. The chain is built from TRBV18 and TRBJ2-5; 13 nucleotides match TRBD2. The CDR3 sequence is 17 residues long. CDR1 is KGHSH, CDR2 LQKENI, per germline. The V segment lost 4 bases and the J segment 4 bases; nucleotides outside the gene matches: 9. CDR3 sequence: CASSLGTSGMMRETQYF. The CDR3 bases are TGTGCCAGCTCACTCGGGACTAGCGGGATGATGAGAGAGACCCAGTACTTC.

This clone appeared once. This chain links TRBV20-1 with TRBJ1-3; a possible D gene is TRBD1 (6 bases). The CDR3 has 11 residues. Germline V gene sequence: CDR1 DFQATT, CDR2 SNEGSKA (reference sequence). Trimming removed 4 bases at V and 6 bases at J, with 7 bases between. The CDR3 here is CSANRVNTIYF. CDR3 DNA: TGCAGTGCTAACAGGGTAAACACCATATATTTT.

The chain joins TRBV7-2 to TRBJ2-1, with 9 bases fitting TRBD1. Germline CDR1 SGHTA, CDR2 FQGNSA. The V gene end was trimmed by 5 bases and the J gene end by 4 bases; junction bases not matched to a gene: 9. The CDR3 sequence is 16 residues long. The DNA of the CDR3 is TGTGCCAGCAGCCGCGCACCGGGACAGGGATACAATGAGCAGTTCTTC. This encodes CASSRAPGQGYNEQFF.

The CDR3 DNA reads TGTGCCAGCAGTTTAGGGACTAGCGGCCAAGAGACCCAGTACTTC. It encodes CASSLGTSGQETQYF. The chain couples TRBV27 to TRBJ2-5, with 11 bases identical to TRBD2. This CDR3 contains 15 residues. Trimming at V came to 2 bases and at J to 1 base, leaving 0 bases not matched to a gene. Germline loops: CDR1 MNHEY, CDR2 SMNVEV (reference sequence).

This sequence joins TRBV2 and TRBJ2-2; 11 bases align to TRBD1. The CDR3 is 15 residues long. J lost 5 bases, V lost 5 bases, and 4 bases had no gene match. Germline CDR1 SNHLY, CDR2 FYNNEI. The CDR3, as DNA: TGTGCCAGCAGTCCCGGGACAGGGGGTACCGGGGAGCTGTTTTTT. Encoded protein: CASSPGTGGTGELFF.

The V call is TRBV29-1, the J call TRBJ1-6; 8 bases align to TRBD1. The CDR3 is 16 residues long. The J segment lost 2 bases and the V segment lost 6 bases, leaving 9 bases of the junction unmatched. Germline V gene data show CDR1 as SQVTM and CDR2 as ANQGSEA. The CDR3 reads CSVAGQGGAYNSPLHF. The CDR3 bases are TGCAGCGTGGCCGGACAGGGAGGTGCCTATAATTCACCCCTCCACTTT.

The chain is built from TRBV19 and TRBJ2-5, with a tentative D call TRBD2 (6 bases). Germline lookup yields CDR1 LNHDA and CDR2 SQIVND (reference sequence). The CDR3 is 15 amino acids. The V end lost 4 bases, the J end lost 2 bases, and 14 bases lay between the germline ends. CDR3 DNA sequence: TGTGCCAGTAGTACTCGGTGGGGGGAACAAGAGACCCAGTACTTC. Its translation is CASSTRWGEQETQYF.

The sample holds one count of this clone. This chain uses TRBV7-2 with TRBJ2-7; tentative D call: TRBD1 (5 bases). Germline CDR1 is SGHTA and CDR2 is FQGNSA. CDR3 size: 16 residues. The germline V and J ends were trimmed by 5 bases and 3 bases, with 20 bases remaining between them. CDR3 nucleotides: TGTGCCAGCAGCCCTAGTTCTGGCAGGGTGAACTACGAGCAGTACTTC. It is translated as CASSPSSGRVNYEQYF.

CDR3 amino acids: CASSDRDSGNIQYF. In DNA form, the CDR3 reads TGCGCCAGCAGCGATCGGGACAGTGGGAACATTCAGTACTTC. The V and J genes are TRBV5-1 and TRBJ2-4; 7 bases map to TRBD1. CDR3 length: 14 amino acids. J was trimmed by 7 bases and V by 4 bases; bases with no gene match: 8. The germline V gene has CDR1 SGHRS and CDR2 YFSETQ.

CDR3 amino acids: CASSATRGVGGYTF. For the CDR3, the DNA is TGTGCCAGCAGCGCGACTAGGGGCGTGGGTGGCTACACCTTC. V gene TRBV7-6 combines with J gene TRBJ1-2, with D perhaps TRBD1 (5 bases). Trimming took off 5 bases at V and 7 bases at J, with 17 bases between the two ends. CDR3 length: 14 residues. Germline CDR1 SGHVS, CDR2 FNYEAQ. The variable domain in full, with the rest retrieved from reference TRBV7-6 and TRBJ1-2, is GAGVSQSPRYKVTKRGQDVALRCDPISGHVSLYWYRQALGQGPEFLTYFNYEAQQDKSGLPNDRFSAERPEGSISTLTIQRTEQRDSAMYRCASSATRGVGGYTFGSGTRLTVV.